This T cell receptor beta chain is drawn from a study of OX40 agonist ivuxolimab in advanced cancers. A remark on this clone: The target antigen is unknown.

Generated by immunoSEQ multiplex PCR, the TCRdb table keeps only in-frame clones and is missing some. The sample comprises roughly 70,000 clones, roughly 80% of which are singletons, and more than 2% rests with the top ten. Study-wide results and limits: Low clonal expansion, among the lowest seen, marked partial responders at 0.1-3.0 mg/kg. At doses 0.1 to 3.0 mg/kg, CD4+ and CD8+ clones expanded.

Germline CDR1 and CDR2: SNHLY and FYNNEI. The CDR3 extends over 16 amino acids. The material was CD4+ or CD8+ T cells sorted from blood, obtained in a trial of the OX40 agonist ivuxolimab. The chain recombines TRBV2 with TRBJ2-3, with D possibly TRBD1 on 5 matching bases. The DNA matches TRBJ1-5 better at its end, which makes the J call doubtful. The sequence was obtained from an adult with an advanced solid tumor such as melanoma, head and neck, liver or kidney cancer. The CDR3: CASSEGGWRDSDTQHF. CDR3 nucleotides: TGTGCCAGCAGTGAGGGGGGGTGGAGAGACTCCGATACGCAGCATTTT.